The source of this TCR beta chain is a study of OX40 agonist ivuxolimab in advanced cancers. At the level of the study: Intravenous ivuxolimab was administered to patients every 2 weeks at 0.01 to 10 mg/kg. A history of anti-PD-1, anti-PD-L1 or anti-CTLA-4 therapy was acceptable, and approximately 40% had some.

In the case of this clone: Its antigen is unidentified.

General study points: Expansion of clones was among the lowest in partial responders at 0.1-3.0 mg/kg. At 0.1 to 3.0 mg/kg, clonal expansion of CD4+ and CD8+ blood T cells had occurred by week 6.

Data came from immunoSEQ multiplex PCR; TCRdb stores just in-frame clones and leaves some out. The profile shows 45,000 to 65,000 clones, 77% of them singletons. V shed 5 bases, J shed 0 bases, and the junction held 5 bases outside the gene matches. Germline CDR1 is ENHRY and CDR2 is SYGVKD. The CDR3 runs to 16 residues. V and J are TRBV10-3 and TRBJ2-7; 12 positions agree with TRBD2. This clonotype was sampled from an adult with an advanced solid tumor such as melanoma, head and neck, liver or kidney cancer. Specimen: CD4+ or CD8+ T cells sorted from blood, collected in a trial of the OX40 agonist ivuxolimab. Here the CDR3 DNA reads TGTGCCATCAGTCTGGGGACTAGCGGGCGCTCCTACGAGCAGTACTTC. It translates to CAISLGTSGRSYEQYF.